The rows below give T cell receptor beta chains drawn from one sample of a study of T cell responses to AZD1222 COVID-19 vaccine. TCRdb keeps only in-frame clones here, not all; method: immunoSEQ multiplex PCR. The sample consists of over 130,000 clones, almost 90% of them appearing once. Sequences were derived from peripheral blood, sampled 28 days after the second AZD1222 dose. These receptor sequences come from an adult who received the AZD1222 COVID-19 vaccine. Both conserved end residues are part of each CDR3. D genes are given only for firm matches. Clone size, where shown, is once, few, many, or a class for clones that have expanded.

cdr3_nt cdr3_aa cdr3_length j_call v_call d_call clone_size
TGTGCCAGCAGCAAAAAATCGGGCTACAATGAGCAGTTCTTC CASSKKSGYNEQFF 14 TRBJ2-1 TRBV21-1 - -
TGTGCCAGCAGTTACTCCGCGGGGAAGGGCAACACTGAAGCTTTCTTT CASSYSAGKGNTEAFF 16 TRBJ1-1 TRBV6-5 - -
TGTGCCAGCACACCGGGACAGAGAACCTACGAGCAGTACTTC CASTPGQRTYEQYF 14 TRBJ2-7 TRBV2 TRBD1 -
TGCGCCAGCAGCTTGTTAAACGGGGATTCACCCCTCCACTTT CASSLLNGDSPLHF 14 TRBJ1-6 TRBV5-1 - -
TGTGCCAGCAGCCCCAGCGCCGGGCTATGGAACACTGAAGCTTTCTTT CASSPSAGLWNTEAFF 16 TRBJ1-1 TRBV7-6 - once
TGTGCCAGCAGCTTGGTAGCGGCAGGTCGGGAGACCCAGTACTTC CASSLVAAGRETQYF 15 TRBJ2-5 TRBV5-6 - -
TGTGCCAGCAGCACGGGGGCTAGCGGGAGATTGGAGACCCAGTACTTC CASSTGASGRLETQYF 16 TRBJ2-5 TRBV11-2 TRBD2 -
TGTGCCAGCAGTCGGACAGGCTACACAGATACGCAGTATTTT CASSRTGYTDTQYF 14 TRBJ2-3 TRBV27 TRBD1 -
TGTGCCAGCAGTTTGGGGTTGGAGAGCCGTTTTAACACTGAAGCTTTCTTT CASSLGLESRFNTEAFF 17 TRBJ1-1 TRBV28 - -
TGTGCCAGCAGCCAAGAAATGAGCGGGGGGCCCCTCGAGCAGTTCTTC CASSQEMSGGPLEQFF 16 TRBJ2-1 TRBV3-1/TRBV3-2 TRBD2 -
TGTGCCAGCGGTTACAGGGGACCCTACGAGCAGTACTTC CASGYRGPYEQYF 13 TRBJ2-7 TRBV6-5 TRBD1 -
TGTGCCAGCAGCTTAGCAGTAGGGGCAGGGACTGAAGCTTTCTTT CASSLAVGAGTEAFF 15 TRBJ1-1 TRBV11-2 - -
TGCGCCAGCGCAGGAACAGGGCTCAGCAATCAGCCCCAGCATTTT CASAGTGLSNQPQHF 15 TRBJ1-5 TRBV10-2 - -
TGTGCCATAAAAGGGGGGGACACTGAAGCTTTCTTT CAIKGGDTEAFF 12 TRBJ1-1 TRBV10-3 - -
TGTGCCAGCAGCCCTCATTTAGGGACAGGGGGCTCAGATACGCAGTATTTT CASSPHLGTGGSDTQYF 17 TRBJ2-3 TRBV14 TRBD1 -
TGTGCCAGCAGGACAGGGGGCGTCGGCTACACCTTC CASRTGGVGYTF 12 TRBJ1-2 TRBV5-6 TRBD1 -
TGTGCCTGGAGTGTAGGGTACAATGAGCAGTTCTTC CAWSVGYNEQFF 12 TRBJ2-1 TRBV30 - -
TGTGCCAGCAGCCAGGGAGGAGGGGTAATCGAGCAGTACTTC CASSQGGGVIEQYF 14 TRBJ2-7 TRBV11-3 - -
TGTGCCAGCATACCGGGGCGAGGTGATGGCTACACCTTC CASIPGRGDGYTF 13 TRBJ1-2 TRBV6-5 - -
TGCGCCAGCAGCTCCCCCCCGGGACTACAGAACACCGGGGAGCTGTTTTTT CASSSPPGLQNTGELFF 17 TRBJ2-2 TRBV5-1 TRBD2 -
TGTGCCAGCAGTGGACTCACAACTAATGAAAAACTGTTTTTT CASSGLTTNEKLFF 14 TRBJ1-4 TRBV25-1 - -
TGTGCCAGCAGCCTGGGACAGTCCTATGGCTACACCTTC CASSLGQSYGYTF 13 TRBJ1-2 TRBV16 TRBD1 -
TGTGCCAGCTCGGAGAGGGAGACTTACAATGAGCAGTTCTTC CASSERETYNEQFF 14 TRBJ2-1 TRBV7-2 - -
TGTGCCACCAGTGATTCCCTAGCGGGAGTCACCGGGGAGCTGTTTTTT CATSDSLAGVTGELFF 16 TRBJ2-2 TRBV24-1 TRBD2 many
TGCGCCAGCAGCCCGAAGGGGGATAGCAATCAGCCCCAGCATTTT CASSPKGDSNQPQHF 15 TRBJ1-5 TRBV4-3 - -
TGCAGCGTTGAAGACTTTACCTACAATGAGCAGTTCTTC CSVEDFTYNEQFF 13 TRBJ2-1 TRBV29-1 - -
TGTGCCAGCAGCCTCCACCCGGGACAGGGGGGGGATGAGCAGTTCTTC CASSLHPGQGGDEQFF 16 TRBJ2-1 TRBV7-3 TRBD1 -
TGTGCCAGCAGCCGTACAGGGGGCGAGGGGACCCAGTACTTC CASSRTGGEGTQYF 14 TRBJ2-5 TRBV7-3 TRBD1 once
TGTGCCAGCACGGAGGGGGACAGTAACACTGAAGCTTTCTTT CASTEGDSNTEAFF 14 TRBJ1-1 TRBV2 TRBD1 -
TGTGCCAGCAGCGAACCGGGACTGGCTAACTATGGCTACACCTTC CASSEPGLANYGYTF 15 TRBJ1-2 TRBV5-4 - -
TGTGCCAGTAGTATCGGGTTGGGCACAGATACGCAGTATTTT CASSIGLGTDTQYF 14 TRBJ2-3 TRBV19 - -
TGTGCCAGCAGCTTAGGTTTCTCGTCGGACACCATATATTTT CASSLGFSSDTIYF 14 TRBJ1-3 TRBV7-8 - -
TGTGCCAGTAGTATACGGTCGGGACGGGCGACCGGGGAGCTGTTTTTT CASSIRSGRATGELFF 16 TRBJ2-2 TRBV19 - -
TGTGCCAGCAGCCCTGATCTACGGGGGTTCCAAGGCGAGCAGTACTTC CASSPDLRGFQGEQYF 16 TRBJ2-7 TRBV5-6 - -
TGTGCCAGCAGTGAAAGTTGGACAGGGGCGCGCAATCAGCCCCAGCATTTT CASSESWTGARNQPQHF 17 TRBJ1-5 TRBV6-1 TRBD1 -
TGTGCCAGCAGTTTAAGGTCAGATGAGCAGTACTTC CASSLRSDEQYF 12 TRBJ2-7 TRBV28 - -
TGTGCCAGCAGCCAGTTAGAGACAGATACGCAGTATTTT CASSQLETDTQYF 13 TRBJ2-3 TRBV3-1/TRBV3-2 - -
TGCGCCAGCAGCTTGAAATACAATGAGCAGTTCTTC CASSLKYNEQFF 12 TRBJ2-1 TRBV5-1 - -
TGTGCCAGCAGCTTAGGTCAGGATAGGTCTGGGGCCAACGTCCTGACTTTC CASSLGQDRSGANVLTF 17 TRBJ2-6 TRBV7-7 - -
TGTGCCAGTAGTGTGGGCGTCCAGGTCGGGAACACTGAAGCTTTCTTT CASSVGVQVGNTEAFF 16 TRBJ1-1 TRBV19 - -
TGCAGCGGGGCATCAGGCCGTTGGGGACTGTTTTTT CSGASGRWGLFF 12 TRBJ1-4 TRBV29-1 - -
TGTGCCAGCAGAGGGGACAGGGTAGGGGAAAAACTGTTTTTT CASRGDRVGEKLFF 14 TRBJ1-4 TRBV2 TRBD1 -
TGTGCCAGCTCACCACCGTTCCAGGCATACTCTGGAAACACCATATATTTT CASSPPFQAYSGNTIYF 17 TRBJ1-3 TRBV18 - once
TGTGCCACCAGTGTCGCCGGGGGTAGCACAGATACGCAGTATTTT CATSVAGGSTDTQYF 15 TRBJ2-3 TRBV24-1 - few
TGTGCCAGCAGCCAGCTGGGCATAATGGGTGGCTACACCTTC CASSQLGIMGGYTF 14 TRBJ1-2 TRBV14 - -
TGTGCCAGCGCAAGGGAGACGACCTATAATTCACCCCTCCACTTT CASARETTYNSPLHF 15 TRBJ1-6 TRBV6-6 - -
TGTGCCAGTAGTACGGGGACTAGCGGAGGGGATGAGCAGTTCTTC CASSTGTSGGDEQFF 15 TRBJ2-1 TRBV19 TRBD2 once